A selection of T cell receptor beta chains follows, all from one sample in a study of cytomegalovirus exposure and HLA in healthy donors. Produced via immunoSEQ multiplex PCR; TCRdb's table is partial and in-frame only. The table has roughly 120,000 clones, 77% seen once. The specimen was PBMCs. These TCRs come from a man between 18 and 29 years old in good health and CMV-seropositive. Each CDR3 is given with its conserved first and last residue. The order of the fields is J gene, V gene, D gene, clone size, CDR3 DNA, CDR3 protein. A D gene is named only where the DNA matches it firmly. Part of the rows lack a size; the others show once, few, many or a class for expanded clones.

TRBJ2-1 TRBV15 NA NA TGTGCCACCAGCAGAGACAAGGGGCCCTACTACAATGAGCAGTTCTTC CATSRDKGPYYNEQFF
TRBJ2-5 TRBV19 NA NA TGTGCCAGTAGAGACAGAGCCACCGGCTGGGAGACCCAGTACTTC CASRDRATGWETQYF
TRBJ1-1 TRBV13 NA NA TGTGCCAGCAGCCCCTGGGGGGGGACTGAAGCTTTCTTT CASSPWGGTEAFF
TRBJ1-2 TRBV6-6 TRBD1 once TGTGCCAGCAGTCCCGAACAGGGGATCGGCTACACCTTC CASSPEQGIGYTF
TRBJ2-3 TRBV9 TRBD1 NA TGTGCCAGCAGCGTCGAGGGGGGACAGGGGGCCGAAGATACGCAGTATTTT CASSVEGGQGAEDTQYF
TRBJ1-1 TRBV30 NA NA TGTGCCTGGAGTGAAAATTTTCGGGCTTTCTTT CAWSENFRAFF
TRBJ2-5 TRBV4-1 TRBD2 NA TGCGCCAGCAGCCAAGGGCTAGCGGGGGGTATCCAAGAGACCCAGTACTTC CASSQGLAGGIQETQYF
TRBJ1-6 TRBV7-9 NA NA TGTGCCAGCAGCAGGGAGGCTTCACCCCTCCACTTT CASSREASPLHF
TRBJ2-1 TRBV7-9 TRBD2 NA TGTGCCAGCAGCCCACATCCCACTAGCGGGGCCTACAATGAGCAGTTCTTC CASSPHPTSGAYNEQFF
TRBJ2-7 TRBV7-9 TRBD1 once TGTGCCAGCACCTACCGGACAGGGGTCGAGGACGAGCAGTACTTC CASTYRTGVEDEQYF
TRBJ2-7 TRBV27 TRBD2 NA TGTGCCAGCAGCCTGACCGGGGGGTGGTCCTACGAGCAGTACTTC CASSLTGGWSYEQYF
TRBJ1-4 TRBV7-9 NA NA TGTGCCAGCAGCAGTAGTCTACTTGTGTTTTTT CASSSSLLVFF
TRBJ2-5 TRBV28 TRBD2 NA TGTGCCAGCAGTTTCCCCGGGGGACTAGCGGGGGCCCAGTACCAAGAGACCCAGTACTTC CASSFPGGLAGAQYQETQYF
TRBJ1-5 TRBV10-3 TRBD1 NA TGTGCCATCAGTGGGGGACAGGGGGATCAGCCCCAGCATTTT CAISGGQGDQPQHF
TRBJ2-2 TRBV5-1 TRBD1 NA TGCGCCAGCAGCACAGGGGTAGGGGAGCTGTTTTTT CASSTGVGELFF
TRBJ1-2 TRBV6-6 TRBD1 NA TGTGCCAGCAGTTACCCCTCGACAGGGTCCGGCGGCTACACCTTC CASSYPSTGSGGYTF
TRBJ1-1 TRBV5-1 TRBD1 NA TGCGCCAGCAGCTTTAACCGGGACAGGTCTAATGAAGCTTTCTTT CASSFNRDRSNEAFF
TRBJ1-6 TRBV7-9 NA NA TGTGCCAGCAGCTTCACCAGGGCGAATTCACCCCTCCACTTT CASSFTRANSPLHF
TRBJ2-7 TRBV7-2 TRBD1 NA TGTGCCAGCAGCTTAAGTCCGACAGGGACCTACGAGCAGTACTTC CASSLSPTGTYEQYF
TRBJ1-3 TRBV19 NA NA TGTGCCAGTAGTATGGTCCCAGCTAGCTCTGGAAACACCATATATTTT CASSMVPASSGNTIYF
TRBJ2-7 TRBV5-4 TRBD2 once TGTGCCAGCACCTCCCTAAAACGGGGCGGGAGGGCAAGCGAGCAGTACTTC CASTSLKRGGRASEQYF
TRBJ1-2 TRBV27 TRBD1 NA TGTGCCAGCAGTTTATCAGGACAGGGGGAGTATTACTATGGCTACACCTTC CASSLSGQGEYYYGYTF
TRBJ2-2 TRBV10-2 TRBD1 NA TGCGCCAGCAGTGAGGAGGGGGCGGTCGGGGAGCTGTTTTTT CASSEEGAVGELFF
TRBJ2-7 TRBV28 NA few TGTGCCAGCAGAGCGCACTTCAGCTCCTACGAGCAGTACTTC CASRAHFSSYEQYF
TRBJ2-7 TRBV6-1 TRBD2 once TGTGCCAGCAGCGATAGCGGGAGGGAGTACTTC CASSDSGREYF
TRBJ1-3 TRBV4-1 TRBD1 once TGCGCCAGCAGCCAAACCACCGGGACAGCCTCCTTTGCTGGAAACACCATATATTTT CASSQTTGTASFAGNTIYF
TRBJ1-1 TRBV6-5 TRBD1 NA TGTGCCAGCAGCTCAGGGGGGACGAACACTGAAGCTTTCTTT CASSSGGTNTEAFF
TRBJ1-2 TRBV27 TRBD1 once TGTGCCAGCAGTCGCCTACAGGGGACGAATAACTATGGCTACACCTTC CASSRLQGTNNYGYTF
TRBJ2-7 TRBV2 NA NA TGTGCCAGCACTAGACAGCCCCCAAACGAGCAGTACTTC CASTRQPPNEQYF
TRBJ1-3 TRBV7-6 TRBD1 NA TGTGCCAGCAGCTTAGCGGTAGGACAGGATAGGAACACCATATATTTT CASSLAVGQDRNTIYF
TRBJ1-5 TRBV2 NA NA TGTGCCAGCAGTGAGAGGATAAATCAGCCCCAGCATTTT CASSERINQPQHF
TRBJ2-2 TRBV10-3 TRBD2 NA TGTGCCATCAGTAAAAAAACTAGCGGGAGGGCCTCCGGGGAGCTGTTTTTT CAISKKTSGRASGELFF
TRBJ2-1 TRBV6-5 NA NA TGTGCCAGCAGGGAACTAGGGGGCTCCTACAATGAGCAGTTCTTC CASRELGGSYNEQFF
TRBJ1-3 TRBV11-3 NA NA TGTGCCAGCAGCTTAGGGCCCACCGGGAACACCATATATTTT CASSLGPTGNTIYF
TRBJ1-6 TRBV6-6 NA NA TGTGCCAGCCACGGACAGATTTTTTCACCCCTCCACTTT CASHGQIFSPLHF
TRBJ2-3 TRBV12-1 NA once TGTGCCAGCAGCCAGACTAGCGGGAGAAGGTCTAGCACAGATACGCAGTATTTT CASSQTSGRRSSTDTQYF
TRBJ1-2 TRBV27 NA NA TGTGCCAGCAGGTCTGGACGGGAAACATACGGCTACACCTTC CASRSGRETYGYTF
TRBJ1-2 TRBV7-6 NA NA TGTGCCAGCAGGGGAGGTCCTAACTATGGCTACACCTTC CASRGGPNYGYTF
TRBJ2-7 TRBV7-8 TRBD2 NA TGTGCCAGCAGCGGGCCGTGGCGGGGGATCTCCTACGAGCAGTACTTC CASSGPWRGISYEQYF
TRBJ1-3 TRBV6-6 NA NA TGTGCCAGCAGCCGGGACACGTCTGGAAACACCATATATTTT CASSRDTSGNTIYF
TRBJ1-2 TRBV28 NA NA TGTGCCAGCAGCCAGTCCTATGGCTACACCTTC CASSQSYGYTF
TRBJ1-2 TRBV5-1 NA few TGCGCCAGCAGCTTGGCGGACAGTACGAACTATGGCTACACCTTC CASSLADSTNYGYTF
TRBJ2-5 TRBV13 NA NA TGTGCCAGCAGACACACCCGATTCGCCGGGGAGGCCCAGTACTTC CASRHTRFAGEAQYF
TRBJ2-7 TRBV29-1 NA NA TGCAGCGTTGGGGTCTGGGGGAGGAAGTACGAGCAGTACTTC CSVGVWGRKYEQYF
TRBJ1-1 TRBV6-6 NA NA TGTGCCAGCATAGGGGTAACTGAAGCTTTCTTT CASIGVTEAFF
TRBJ2-3 TRBV5-1 NA NA TGCGCCAGCAGCGCGGGAAATCCCGGCGCAGATACGCAGTATTTT CASSAGNPGADTQYF
TRBJ1-2 TRBV30 NA NA TGTGCCTGGAACTCCCCGAACTATGGCTACACCTTC CAWNSPNYGYTF
TRBJ2-2 TRBV7-3 TRBD2 NA TGTGCCAGCAGCCCGCGGACTAGCGGGAGCGGGGAGCTGTTTTTT CASSPRTSGSGELFF
TRBJ2-7 TRBV5-1 TRBD1 NA TGCGCCAGCAGCTTAACAGGGGCTGGCGAGCAGTACTTC CASSLTGAGEQYF
TRBJ2-2 TRBV6-5 NA NA TGTGCCACCGGCCGGGGTACCCAAAAGGAGCTGTTTTTT CATGRGTQKELFF
TRBJ2-3 TRBV30 TRBD2 NA TGTGCCTGGAGTGGGGGACTAGCGGGAGCAGATACGCAGTATTTT CAWSGGLAGADTQYF
TRBJ2-5 TRBV6-5 NA NA TGTGCCAGCAGACCCGGGACAACTAAAGAGACCCAGTACTTC CASRPGTTKETQYF
TRBJ1-3 TRBV10-3 NA NA TGTGCCATCAGCTTAGGATCTAGAGACACCATATATTTT CAISLGSRDTIYF
TRBJ1-2 TRBV18 NA NA TGTGCCAGCTCACCAACGACAGAGAACTATGGCTACACCTTC CASSPTTENYGYTF
TRBJ2-2 TRBV5-4 TRBD2 NA TGTGCCAGCAGCGAACGGGAGGGACTCGGGGAGCTGTTTTTT CASSEREGLGELFF
TRBJ1-3 TRBV15 TRBD1 NA TGTGCCACCAGCAGCGTTGGACAGGGCGGTTTGGACACCATATATTTT CATSSVGQGGLDTIYF
TRBJ2-5 TRBV5-1 NA NA TGCGCCAGCAGCTTGAGGGGGACATATGAAGAGACCCAGTACTTC CASSLRGTYEETQYF
TRBJ2-3 TRBV6-4 TRBD1 few TGTGCCAGCAGTGAGGACAGGGGGCTTACAGATACGCAGTATTTT CASSEDRGLTDTQYF
TRBJ1-2 TRBV6-1 NA NA TGTGCCAGCAGTGAAGCGGGGACAAGCTATGGCTACACCTTC CASSEAGTSYGYTF